The 16 T cell receptor beta chains below come from one sample, sequenced in a study of T-cell memory formation after mild COVID-19. MiXCR, applied by TCRdb to the 5' RACE reads, yields one record per CDR3 protein. The sample holds just over 150,000 distinct CDR3 sequences, about 28% seen once. The material sequenced was PBMCs or a T cell subset sorted from them (not recorded which). The receptors stem from an adult woman who had mild COVID-19 (a few samples of this study predate the infection). Cell type and time point are not known.

This sequence joins TRBV27 and TRBJ1-1; the D is unclear. CDR1 and CDR2 (germline): MNHEY, SMNVEV (reference sequence). V was clipped by 0 bases and J by 0 bases, with 8 bases between them. This CDR3 contains 15 residues. The CDR3 region is CASSLSSGMNTEAFF. The CDR3 DNA reads TGTGCCAGCAGTTTATCGTCGGGCATGAACACTGAAGCTTTCTTT.

This clonotype has a handful of counts. V usage is TRBV7-2 and J usage is TRBJ2-3; D unclear. The V and J ends lost 1 base and 5 bases respectively, with 7 bases between them. The germline CDR1 and CDR2 sequences are SGHTA and FQGNSA. CDR3 size: 13 residues. The CDR3, as DNA: TGTGCCAGCAGCTTAGAGAGGCAAGATACGCAGTATTTT. The encoded protein is CASSLERQDTQYF. Full variable domain (outside the CDR3, taken from reference TRBV7-2 and TRBJ2-3): GAGVSQSPSNKVTEKGKDVELRCDPISGHTALYWYRQSLGQGLEFLIYFQGNSAPDKSGLPSDRFSAERTGGSVSTLTIQRTQQEDSAVYLCASSLERQDTQYFGPGTRLTVL.

This clonotype was seen a handful of times. The chain combines TRBV12-3 or TRBV12-4 with TRBJ2-3, with TRBD2 identical over 10 bases. J was trimmed by 1 base and V by 4 bases; bases with no gene match: 2. The CDR3 extends over 15 amino acids. CDR3 DNA sequence: TGTGCCAGCAGTTCCGGACTAGCGGGCACAGATACGCAGTATTTT. Residues: CASSSGLAGTDTQYF.

This clonotype came up a few times. CDR3 residues: CASSPRGGNTEAFF. The CDR3 region has the DNA TGCGCCAGCAGCCCCCGAGGCGGGAACACTGAAGCTTTCTTT. This rearrangement joins TRBV5-1 to TRBJ1-1; D is unresolved. Trimming stripped 4 bases from V and 1 base from J, with 11 bases between. Germline CDR1 SGHRS, CDR2 YFSETQ. There are 14 residues in the CDR3.

CDR3 sequence: CASSYVWGLTSSYEQYF. The CDR3 DNA is TGTGCCAGCAGTTACGTCTGGGGGTTGACGAGCTCCTACGAGCAGTACTTC. This chain links TRBV6-2 or TRBV6-3 with TRBJ2-7, with D perhaps given as TRBD1 or TRBD2 (5 bases each). Germline V gene sequence: CDR1 MNHEY, CDR2 SVGEGT. The CDR3 consists of 17 residues. Between the trimmed V and J ends, which lost 2 bases and 0 bases, there was a span of 17 bases.

The chain uses TRBV3-1 and TRBJ2-7; D unclear. CDR1 LGHDT and CDR2 YNNKEL come from the germline V gene (reference sequence). Trimming shortened V by 1 base and J by 4 bases, and 14 bases separated the two germline ends. The CDR3 is 15 residues long. The CDR3 sequence: CASSQAIGPTYEQYF. CDR3 nucleotides: TGTGCCAGCAGCCAAGCCATCGGTCCAACTTACGAGCAGTACTTC.

The sample holds a few counts of this clonotype. The V gene is TRBV25-1, the J gene TRBJ2-2, with 12 bases fitting TRBD1. The CDR3 is made up of 19 amino acids. The germline V gene has CDR1 MGHDK and CDR2 SYGVNS. The junction had 11 bases not matched to a gene; V was cut back by 4 bases and J by 2 bases. As DNA, the CDR3 is TGTGCCAGCAGTGGACCTTTGGGACAGGGGGCCATAAACACCGGGGAGCTGTTTTTT. It specifies CASSGPLGQGAINTGELFF.

V usage is TRBV7-6 and J usage is TRBJ2-1; D call uncertain. The CDR3 extends over 13 amino acids. CDR1 and CDR2 (germline): SGHVS, FNYEAQ. The V gene lost 3 bases and the J gene lost 10 bases, with 13 bases spanning the gap. CDR3 in DNA: TGTGCCAGCAGCTTTACTTTGCCAGGCGAGCAGTTCTTC. This sequence encodes CASSFTLPGEQFF.

V is TRBV24-1 and J is TRBJ2-1; 14 bases fit TRBD2. The V gene's germline CDR1 is KGHDR and CDR2 SFDVKD. Trimming removed 0 bases from V and 8 bases from J; junction bases left unmatched: 5. CDR3 length equals 17 residues. The CDR3 sequence is CATSDLRGTSGSDEQFF. CDR3 DNA sequence: TGTGCCACCAGTGATTTGCGTGGGACTAGCGGGAGCGATGAGCAGTTCTTC.

The chain is built from TRBV9 and TRBJ1-1, with 10 bases aligning to TRBD1. Germline assignment: CDR1 SGDLS and CDR2 YYNGEE. Losses at the gene ends were 2 bases for V and 1 base for J; bases not matched to a gene: 5. The CDR3 sequence is 16 residues long. The CDR3 is CASSVYRDRGNTEAFF. For the CDR3, the DNA is TGTGCCAGCAGCGTTTACCGGGACAGGGGGAACACTGAAGCTTTCTTT.

This clonotype was seen only a few times. This chain joins TRBV5-1 and TRBJ1-2, with TRBD1 identical over 7 bases. Looked up from germline, CDR1 is SGHRS and CDR2 is YFSETQ. Unmatched junction bases numbered 3, after V lost 4 bases and J lost 3 bases. The CDR3 has 13 amino acids. CDR3 bases: TGCGCCAGCAGCGCCAGGGGGGACTATGGCTACACCTTC. The encoded protein is CASSARGDYGYTF.

The V and J genes are TRBV5-1 and TRBJ2-7; a possible D gene is TRBD2 (6 bases). The CDR3 contains 13 residues. The V end was cut by 2 bases, the J end by 5 bases, with 11 bases between. The germline V gene has CDR1 SGHRS and CDR2 YFSETQ. In DNA, the CDR3 is TGCGCCAGCAGCTTCCCCGGGGAGGACGAGCAGTACTTC. It translates to CASSFPGEDEQYF.

The chain couples TRBV20-1 to TRBJ2-7, with 13 bases aligning to TRBD2. This CDR3 has 14 residues. CDR1 and CDR2 from the germline V gene are DFQATT and SNEGSKA (reference sequence). Trimming removed 0 bases from V and 4 bases from J; junction bases left unmatched: 0. CDR3 sequence: CSARELAGGYEQYF. CDR3 DNA: TGCAGTGCTAGAGAACTAGCGGGAGGGTACGAGCAGTACTTC.

This clonotype appeared a few times. The CDR3 DNA reads TGTGCCAGCAGCCAAGGGGGGGAGCTGTTTTTT. Its protein is CASSQGGELFF. The rearrangement joins TRBV4-2 to TRBJ2-2, with D unclear. Trimming took 1 base from V and 8 from J, leaving 2 bases between them. Per germline, CDR1 LGHNA and CDR2 YNFKEQ. CDR3 length equals 11 residues.

The J gene is TRBJ2-1, the V gene TRBV10-3; 12 bases map to TRBD2. The CDR3 is 17 residues long. The V and J ends lost 6 bases and 4 bases, in that order; junction bases with no gene match: 10. Germline V lookup: CDR1 ENHRY, CDR2 SYGVKD. In DNA, the CDR3 is TGTGCCATCAGCCGACTTACCACTAGCGGGAGGTACAATGAGCAGTTCTTC. Amino acids: CAISRLTTSGRYNEQFF.

This clonotype was observed a handful of times. The chain links TRBV6-5 to TRBJ1-2; D unclear. Trimming shortened V by 0 bases and J by 2 bases, and 4 bases separated the two germline ends. Germline assignment: CDR1 MNHEY and CDR2 SVGAGI. The CDR3 is 13 amino acids. This chain's CDR3 is CASSYSKNYGYTF. DNA of the CDR3: TGTGCCAGCAGTTACTCCAAAAACTATGGCTACACCTTC.